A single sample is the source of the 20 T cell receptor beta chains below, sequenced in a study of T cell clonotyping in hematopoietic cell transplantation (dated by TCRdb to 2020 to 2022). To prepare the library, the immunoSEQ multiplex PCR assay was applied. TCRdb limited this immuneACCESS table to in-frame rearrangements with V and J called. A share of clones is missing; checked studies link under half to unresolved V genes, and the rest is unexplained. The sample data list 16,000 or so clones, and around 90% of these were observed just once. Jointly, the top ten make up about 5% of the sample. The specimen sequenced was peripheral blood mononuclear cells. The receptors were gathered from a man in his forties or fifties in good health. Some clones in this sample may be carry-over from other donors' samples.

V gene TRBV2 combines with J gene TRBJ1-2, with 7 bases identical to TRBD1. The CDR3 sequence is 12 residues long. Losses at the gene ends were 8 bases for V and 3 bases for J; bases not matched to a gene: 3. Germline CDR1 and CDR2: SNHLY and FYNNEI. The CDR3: CASSGQHYGYTF. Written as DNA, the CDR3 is TGTGCCAGCTCGGGACAGCACTATGGCTACACCTTC. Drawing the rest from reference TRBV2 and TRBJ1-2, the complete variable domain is EPEVTQTPSHQVTQMGQEVILRCVPISNHLYFYWYRQILGQKVEFLVSFYNNEISEKSEIFDDQFSVERPDGSNFTLKIRSTKLEDSAMYFCASSGQHYGYTFGSGTRLTVV.

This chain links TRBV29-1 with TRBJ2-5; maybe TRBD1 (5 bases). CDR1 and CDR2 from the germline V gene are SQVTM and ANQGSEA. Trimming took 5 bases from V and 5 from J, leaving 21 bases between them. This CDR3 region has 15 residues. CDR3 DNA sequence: TGCAGCGTTAGGGGCTCGGCTAGGGTTGGTGAGACCCAGTACTTC. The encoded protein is CSVRGSARVGETQYF.

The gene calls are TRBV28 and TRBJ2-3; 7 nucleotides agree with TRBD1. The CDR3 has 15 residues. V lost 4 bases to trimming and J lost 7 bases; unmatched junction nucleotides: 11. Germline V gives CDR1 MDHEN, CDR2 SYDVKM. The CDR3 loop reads CASSSSGTALYTQYF. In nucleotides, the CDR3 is TGTGCCAGCAGTTCATCCGGGACAGCCCTATATACGCAGTATTTT.

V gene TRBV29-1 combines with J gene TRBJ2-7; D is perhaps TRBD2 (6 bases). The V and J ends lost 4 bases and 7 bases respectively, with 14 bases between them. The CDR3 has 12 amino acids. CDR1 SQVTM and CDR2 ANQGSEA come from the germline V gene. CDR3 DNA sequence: TGCAGCGTTGGGAGGGAAGCGAGAGAGCAGTACTTC. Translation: CSVGREAREQYF.

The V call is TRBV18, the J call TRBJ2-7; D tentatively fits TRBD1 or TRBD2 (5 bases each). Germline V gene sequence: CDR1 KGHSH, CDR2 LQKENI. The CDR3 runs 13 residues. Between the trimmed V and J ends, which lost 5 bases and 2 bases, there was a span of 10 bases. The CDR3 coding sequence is TGTGCCAGCTCAGGGACGGTTACCTACGAGCAGTACTTC. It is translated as CASSGTVTYEQYF.

DNA of the CDR3: TGCGCCAGCACCCCGTCTGGCCCCTACGAGCAGTACTTC. As protein: CASTPSGPYEQYF. The chain uses TRBV10-2 and TRBJ2-7; D gene unclear. This CDR3 has 13 residues. Per the germline V gene, CDR1 is WSHSY and CDR2 is SAAADI. Trimming shortened V by 7 bases and J by 2 bases, and 12 bases separated the two germline ends.

The CDR3 DNA reads TGTGCCAGCCCCGAGCAGTACTTC. Its protein is CASPEQYF. This chain joins TRBV6-9 and TRBJ2-7, with D unclear. The CDR3 is 8 residues long. Trimming stripped 8 bases from V and 6 bases from J, with 2 bases between. CDR1 and CDR2 from the germline V gene are MNHGY and SVAAGI.

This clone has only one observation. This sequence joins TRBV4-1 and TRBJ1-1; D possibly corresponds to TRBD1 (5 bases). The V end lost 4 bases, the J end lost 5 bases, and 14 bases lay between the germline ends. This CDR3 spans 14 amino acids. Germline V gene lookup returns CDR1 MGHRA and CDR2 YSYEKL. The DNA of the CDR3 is TGCGCCAGCAGCCGGGGGGGGTTGGGGACTGAAGCTTTCTTT. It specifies CASSRGGLGTEAFF.

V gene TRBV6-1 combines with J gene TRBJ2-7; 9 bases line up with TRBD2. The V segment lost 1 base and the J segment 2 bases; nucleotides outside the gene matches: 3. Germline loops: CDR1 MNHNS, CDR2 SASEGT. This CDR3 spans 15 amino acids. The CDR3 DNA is TGTGCCAGCAGTGAAGGACTAGCGGATACCTACGAGCAGTACTTC. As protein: CASSEGLADTYEQYF.

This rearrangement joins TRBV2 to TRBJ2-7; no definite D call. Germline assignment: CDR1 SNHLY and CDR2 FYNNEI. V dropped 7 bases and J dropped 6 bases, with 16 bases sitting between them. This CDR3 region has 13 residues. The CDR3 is CASNDRAVAEQYF. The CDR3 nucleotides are TGTGCCAGCAACGACCGTGCGGTGGCCGAGCAGTACTTC.

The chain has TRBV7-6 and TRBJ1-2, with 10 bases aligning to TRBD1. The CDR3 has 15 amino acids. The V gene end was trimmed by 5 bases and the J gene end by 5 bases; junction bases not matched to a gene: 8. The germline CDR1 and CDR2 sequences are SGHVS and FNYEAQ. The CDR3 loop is CASSRDRGQGYGYTF. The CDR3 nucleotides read TGTGCCAGCAGCCGTGACAGGGGGCAGGGGTATGGCTACACCTTC.

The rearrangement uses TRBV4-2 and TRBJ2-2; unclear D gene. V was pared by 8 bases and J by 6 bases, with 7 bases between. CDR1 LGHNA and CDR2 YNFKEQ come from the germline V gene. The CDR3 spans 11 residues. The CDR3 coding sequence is TGTGCCAGCGGTTTTGCCGGGGAGCTGTTTTTT. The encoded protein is CASGFAGELFF.

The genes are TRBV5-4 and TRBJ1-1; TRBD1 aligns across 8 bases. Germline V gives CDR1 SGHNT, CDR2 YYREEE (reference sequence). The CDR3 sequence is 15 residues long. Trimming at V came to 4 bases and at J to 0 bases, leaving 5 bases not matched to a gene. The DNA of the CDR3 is TGTGCCAGCAGCCCTAACAGGGGGATGAACACTGAAGCTTTCTTT. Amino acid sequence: CASSPNRGMNTEAFF.

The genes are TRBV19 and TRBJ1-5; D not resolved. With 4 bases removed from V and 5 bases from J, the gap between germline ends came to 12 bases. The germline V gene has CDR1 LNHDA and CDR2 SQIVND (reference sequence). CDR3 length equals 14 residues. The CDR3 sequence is CASSRLVSDQPQHF. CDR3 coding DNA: TGTGCCAGTAGTAGACTCGTCTCCGATCAGCCCCAGCATTTT.

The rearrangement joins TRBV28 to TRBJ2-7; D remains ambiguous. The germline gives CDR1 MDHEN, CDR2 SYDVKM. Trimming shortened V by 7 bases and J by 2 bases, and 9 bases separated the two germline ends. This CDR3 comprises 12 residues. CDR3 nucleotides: TGTGCCAGCAAGGGCCCAGCCTACGAGCAGTACTTC. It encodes CASKGPAYEQYF. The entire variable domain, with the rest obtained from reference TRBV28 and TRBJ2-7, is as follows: DVKVTQSSRYLVKRTGEKVFLECVQDMDHENMFWYRQDPGLGLRLIYFSYDVKMKEKGDIPEGYSVSREKKERFSLILESASTNQTSMYLCASKGPAYEQYFGPGTRLTVT.

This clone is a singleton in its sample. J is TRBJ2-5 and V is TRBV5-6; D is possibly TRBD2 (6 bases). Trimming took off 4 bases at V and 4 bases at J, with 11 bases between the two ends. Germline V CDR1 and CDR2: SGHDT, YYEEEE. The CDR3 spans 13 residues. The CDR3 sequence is CASSRDFPETQYF. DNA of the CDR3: TGTGCCAGCAGCCGGGACTTCCCAGAGACCCAGTACTTC.

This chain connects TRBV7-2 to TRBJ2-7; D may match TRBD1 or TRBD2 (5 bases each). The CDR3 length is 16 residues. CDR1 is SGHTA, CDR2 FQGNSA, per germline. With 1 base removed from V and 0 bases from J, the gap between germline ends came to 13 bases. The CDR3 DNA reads TGTGCCAGCAGCTTAGGGGGACGTATGAGCTCCTACGAGCAGTACTTC. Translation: CASSLGGRMSSYEQYF.

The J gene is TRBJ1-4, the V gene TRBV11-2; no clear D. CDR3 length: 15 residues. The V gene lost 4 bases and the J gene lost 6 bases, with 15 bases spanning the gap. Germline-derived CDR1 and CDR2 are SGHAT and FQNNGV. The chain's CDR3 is CASSSFRTRDEKLFF. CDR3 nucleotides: TGTGCCAGCAGCTCATTCAGGACCCGAGATGAAAAACTGTTTTTT.

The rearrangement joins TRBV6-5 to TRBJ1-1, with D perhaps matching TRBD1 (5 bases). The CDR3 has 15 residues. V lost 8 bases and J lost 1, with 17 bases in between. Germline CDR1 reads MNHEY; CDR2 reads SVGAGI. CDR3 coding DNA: TGTGCCAGCTTAGGCCAGGGCAGCAAGAACACTGAAGCTTTCTTT. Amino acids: CASLGQGSKNTEAFF.

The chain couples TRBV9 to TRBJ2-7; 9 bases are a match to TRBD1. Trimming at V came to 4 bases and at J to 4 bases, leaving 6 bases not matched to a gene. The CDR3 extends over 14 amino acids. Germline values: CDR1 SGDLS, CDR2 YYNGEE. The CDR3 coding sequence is TGTGCCAGCAGCCCACAGGGACAGGGATACGAGCAGTACTTC. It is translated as CASSPQGQGYEQYF.